This T cell receptor beta chain derives from a study of T cells in Graves' hyperthyroidism and ophthalmopathy. Study as a whole: It was at initial diagnosis, before any treatment, that peripheral blood was collected.

CDR1 is DFQATT and CDR2 is SNEGSKA in the germline V gene (reference sequence). The CDR3 is made up of 14 amino acids. V was clipped by 6 bases and J by 5 bases; unmatched bases: 12. Study-wide findings and caveats: Expanded thyroid clonotypes (above 0.001) were mostly also found in blood. Researchers report that a 13 V-J model separated ophthalmopathy from stable hyperthyroidism.

TCR beta CDR3 region amplification was performed from RNA transcripts. The TCR CDR3 first-round RT-PCR relied on the HTBI primer set. In TCRdb, the multiplex PCR reads were re-called with MiXCR into one record per CDR3 protein. The sample includes some 350,000 distinct CDR3 sequences, 15% seen only once; the top ten take roughly a fifth. Those patients with uncontrolled infection, other autoimmune disease, pregnancy or lactation were excluded. This clonotype was counted many times. The antigen remains undetermined. This chain connects TRBV20-1 to TRBJ2-7; 8 bases fit TRBD2. This TCR was recovered from a woman between 55 and 75 years old with Graves' ophthalmopathy. Source material: blood. The CDR3, as DNA: TGCAGTGCCACCTCGAGCGGGAGACCCGACGAGCAGTACTTC. Its protein is CSATSSGRPDEQYF.